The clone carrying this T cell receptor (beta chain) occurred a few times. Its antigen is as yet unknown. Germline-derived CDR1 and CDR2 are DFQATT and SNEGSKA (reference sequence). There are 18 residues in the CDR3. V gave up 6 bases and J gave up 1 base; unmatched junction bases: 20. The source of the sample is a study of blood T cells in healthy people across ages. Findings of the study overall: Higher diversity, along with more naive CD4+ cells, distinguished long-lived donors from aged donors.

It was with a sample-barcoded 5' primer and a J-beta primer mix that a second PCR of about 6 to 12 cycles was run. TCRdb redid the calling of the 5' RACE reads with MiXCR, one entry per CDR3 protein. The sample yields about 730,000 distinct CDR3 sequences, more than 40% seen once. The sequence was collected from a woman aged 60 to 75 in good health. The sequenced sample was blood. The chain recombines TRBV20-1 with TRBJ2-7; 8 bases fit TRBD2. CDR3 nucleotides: TGCAGTGCCAACAACGGGGGGGGGCAGACAGGCTCGTCCTACGAGCAGTACTTC. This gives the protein CSANNGGGQTGSSYEQYF.